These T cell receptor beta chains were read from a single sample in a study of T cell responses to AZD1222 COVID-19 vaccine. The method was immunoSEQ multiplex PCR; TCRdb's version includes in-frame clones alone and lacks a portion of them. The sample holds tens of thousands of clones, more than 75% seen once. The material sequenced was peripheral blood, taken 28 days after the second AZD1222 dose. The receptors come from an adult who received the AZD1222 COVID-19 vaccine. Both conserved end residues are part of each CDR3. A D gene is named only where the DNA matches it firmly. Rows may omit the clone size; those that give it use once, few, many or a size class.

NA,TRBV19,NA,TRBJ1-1,TGTGCCAGTGGGAAGGTTGGGGGTACTGAAGCTTTCTTT,CASGKVGGTEAFF
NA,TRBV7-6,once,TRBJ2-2,TGTGCCGCGGCCGGGGGAGGCACCGGGGAGCTGTTTTTT,CAAAGGGTGELFF
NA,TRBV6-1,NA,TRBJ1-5,TGTGCCAGCAGTGAAGCGGGGACAAACAATCAGCCCCAGCATTTT,CASSEAGTNNQPQHF
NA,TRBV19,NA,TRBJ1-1,TGTGCCAGTAGCCTACAGGCGGCGGGGACTGAAGCTTTCTTT,CASSLQAAGTEAFF
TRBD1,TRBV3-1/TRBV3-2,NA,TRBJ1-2,TGTGCCAGCACCAAGATGAAACCAGGGGGCGCTGGGACCTATGGCTACACCTTC,CASTKMKPGGAGTYGYTF
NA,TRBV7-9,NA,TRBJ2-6,TGTGCCGGTTCTTGGGATGGGGCCAACGTCCTGACTTTC,CAGSWDGANVLTF
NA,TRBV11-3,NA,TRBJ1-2,TGTGCCAGCAGCTTGGGCGAGGGCCAAACATATGGCTACACCTTC,CASSLGEGQTYGYTF
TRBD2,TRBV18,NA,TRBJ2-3,TGTGCCAGCTCACCTCGGGGAGGGGATACGCAGTATTTT,CASSPRGGDTQYF
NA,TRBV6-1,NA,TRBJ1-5,TGTGCCAGCAGTGAAGCGGCGGGGGGGCCTTATAGCAATCAGCCCCAGCATTTT,CASSEAAGGPYSNQPQHF
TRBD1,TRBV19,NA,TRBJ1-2,TGTGCCAGTAGTAGGGACAGGCCATCCTATGGCTACACCTTC,CASSRDRPSYGYTF
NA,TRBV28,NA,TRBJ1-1,TGTGCCAGCAGCCGGACCGACCTCGAGGAGACTGAAGCTTTCTTT,CASSRTDLEETEAFF
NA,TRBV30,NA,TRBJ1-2,TGTGCCTGGACTGGACGGAGGGCAACGGAGAACTATGGCTACACCTTC,CAWTGRRATENYGYTF
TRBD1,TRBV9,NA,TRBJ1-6,TGTGCCAGCAGCGACAGGGGGCGCGATTCACCCCTCCACTTT,CASSDRGRDSPLHF
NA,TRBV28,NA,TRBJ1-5,TGTGCCAGCAGTTTAGAAAGTACGGGTAGGTATAATCAGCCCCAGCATTTT,CASSLESTGRYNQPQHF
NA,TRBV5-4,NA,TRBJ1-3,TGTGCCAGCAGCCCGGACAGATACTCTGGAAACACCATATATTTT,CASSPDRYSGNTIYF
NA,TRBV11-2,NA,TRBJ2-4,TGTGCCAGCAGCCATAGGCGGGTTCAAGCCAAAAACATTCAGTACTTC,CASSHRRVQAKNIQYF